This T cell receptor (beta chain) was captured by sequencing in a study of a mutant IDH1 vaccine in newly diagnosed glioma. Points from the study as a whole: 80% to 95% of patients showed vaccine-induced immune responses across multiple MHC alleles.

On this clone itself: The antigen remains undetermined.

The time point: baseline, week 1 (first vaccination visit). The treatment here: pre-vaccination baseline after standard-of-care therapy. Sequenced by immunoSEQ multiplex PCR; TCRdb stores in-frame clones only, minus some. Of roughly 70,000 clones in the sample, 65% to 85% were seen once. This receptor was taken from a woman aged 18 to 35 with glioma. Some clones in this sample may be carry-over from other donors' samples. Sample: peripheral blood mononuclear cells (PBMCs), taken from a glioma patient treated with radiotherapy, temozolomide or both.

The CDR3 loop is CSVREAGVNTEAFF. The DNA for the CDR3 is TGCAGCGTCCGAGAGGCGGGTGTGAACACTGAAGCTTTCTTT. The J gene is TRBJ1-1, the V gene TRBV29-1, with D hard to call. Germline CDR1 is SQVTM and CDR2 is ANQGSEA. Trimming shortened V by 6 bases and J by 0 bases, and 14 bases separated the two germline ends. CDR3 size: 14 residues.